These 17 T cell receptor beta chains came from one sample sequenced in a study of kidney transplant recipient with SARS-CoV-2 infection. TCRdb reanalysed the reads using MiXCR and keeps one entry per CDR3 protein. The table records fewer than 250,000 distinct CDR3 sequences, around 26% of them present only once. The sample consisted of a blood sample, taken at baseline and between days 110 and 120 from a kidney transplant recipient. These receptors were taken from a male patient in his thirties who had COVID-19 and was a kidney transplant recipient. The T cells may come from the graft donor.

About this clonotype itself: A much larger clone differs from this one at a single base, so this may be a read error. This rearrangement joins TRBV6-5 to TRBJ2-2, with D hard to call. This CDR3 region has 15 residues. Germline loops: CDR1 MNHEY, CDR2 SVGAGI. V was pared by 7 bases and J by 7 bases, with 19 bases between. The CDR3 DNA follows: TGTGCCAGCAATGAAAAGGTAGAAGGTGTCGGGGAGCTGTTTTTT. It encodes CASNEKVEGVGELFF.

Of note for this clonotype: One junction end does not reproduce the germline sequence, and a read error may be involved. The chain couples TRBV2 to TRBJ2-1, with D unresolved. Germline assignment: CDR1 SNHLY and CDR2 FYNNEI. CDR3 length: 11 residues. CDR3 sequence: CAGSVYNEQFF. The CDR3, as DNA: TGTGCCGGCAGTGTCTACAATGAGCAGTTCTTC.

This chain uses TRBV9 with TRBJ2-1, with D possibly being TRBD2 (5 bases). This CDR3 contains 16 residues. V was pared by 0 bases and J by 8 bases, with 18 bases between. CDR1 is SGDLS, CDR2 YYNGEE, per germline. The CDR3 is CASSVDEGTGLDEQFF. In nucleotides, the CDR3 is TGTGCCAGCAGCGTAGATGAGGGAACCGGGTTGGATGAGCAGTTCTTC.

This clonotype was seen a few times. This chain uses TRBV6-1 with TRBJ1-1, with 8 bases fitting TRBD1. V trimming: 1 base; J trimming: 4 bases; junction bases outside the gene matches: 2. This CDR3 has 14 residues. Germline V gene lookup returns CDR1 MNHNS and CDR2 SASEGT. This CDR3 is CASSEVTGGTEAFF. CDR3 sequence (DNA): TGTGCCAGCAGTGAAGTCACAGGGGGCACTGAAGCTTTCTTT.

Ten or more counts support this clonotype. The genes are TRBV30 and TRBJ1-2; the D is unclear. Trimming stripped 2 bases from V and 4 bases from J, with 20 bases between. CDR1 and CDR2 (germline): GTSNPN, SVGIG (reference sequence). The CDR3 length is 16 residues. The CDR3: CAWSFTRYRKTYGYTF. In nucleotides, the CDR3 is TGTGCCTGGAGTTTCACGCGTTATAGAAAGACCTATGGCTACACCTTC.

This clonotype was recorded at least ten times. The chain has TRBV11-2 and TRBJ1-4; tentative D call: TRBD1 (5 bases). In germline, CDR1 is SGHAT, CDR2 FQNNGV. The CDR3 spans 16 residues. Deletions cut 5 bases from V and 8 bases from J, with 21 bases between. CDR3 in DNA: TGTGCCAGCAGCCCCCACCGGGACCTAACAGGAGAAAAACTGTTTTTT. Translated: CASSPHRDLTGEKLFF.

Note on this clonotype: A much more abundant neighbour one base away suggests this may be a read error. This rearrangement joins TRBV11-2 to TRBJ1-2; D unclear. The germline V gene encodes CDR1 SGHAT and CDR2 FQNNGV. V dropped 5 bases and J dropped 4 bases, with 23 bases sitting between them. The CDR3 is 17 residues long. CDR3 loop: CASSISVTSRRTYGYTF. DNA for the CDR3: TGTGCCAGCAGCATTTCGGTAACAAGCAGAAGGACCTATGGCTACACCTTC.

As regards this clonotype: A much larger clone differs by one base, so this may be a read error. The gene calls are TRBV11-3 and TRBJ1-2; D ambiguous. From germline, CDR1 is SGHNT and CDR2 YENEEA. The V end lost 5 bases, the J end lost 4 bases, and 23 bases lay between the germline ends. CDR3 length: 17 residues. As DNA, the CDR3 is TGTGCCAGCAGCGGAACGCACGATCTCGGAAGGACCTATGGCTACACCTTC. Its translation: CASSGTHDLGRTYGYTF.

To note about this clonotype: This may be a read error: a much more frequent sequence differs by one nucleotide. V gene TRBV6-4 combines with J gene TRBJ1-1; a weak D match, TRBD1 (5 bases). This CDR3 has 14 amino acids. Germline V lookup: CDR1 MRHNA, CDR2 SNTAGT. Trimming took off 10 bases at V and 0 bases at J, with 15 bases between the two ends. CDR3 sequence (DNA): TGTGCCAACAAGCCGGGGACCCTGAACACTGAAGCTTTCTTT. Its translation: CANKPGTLNTEAFF.

At least ten counts were recorded for this clonotype. J is TRBJ2-5 and V is TRBV2, with TRBD1 as a possible D gene (6 bases). The V end lost 5 bases, the J end lost 4 bases, and 8 bases lay between the germline ends. CDR3 size: 12 residues. Looked up from germline, CDR1 is SNHLY and CDR2 is FYNNEI. CDR3 coding DNA: TGTGCCAGCAGTTCAGGGGCAGAGACCCAGTACTTC. Its protein is CASSSGAETQYF.

About this clonotype itself: This may be a read error: a much more frequent sequence differs by one nucleotide. The J gene is TRBJ2-3, the V gene TRBV28; tentative D call: TRBD2 (6 bases). Germline V lookup: CDR1 MDHEN, CDR2 SYDVKM. CDR3 size: 14 residues. Trimming cost V 6 bases and J 4 bases, with 14 bases left between them. The CDR3 DNA sequence: TGTGCCAGCAGATCGACTAGTAGCCCAGATACGCAGTATTTT. Translated, it gives CASRSTSSPDTQYF.

This clonotype has ten or more counts. The gene calls are TRBV29-1 and TRBJ2-7, with D possibly TRBD1 on 6 matching bases. Trimming left V 4 bases short and J 3 bases short, with 13 bases between. This CDR3 is built from 13 residues. CDR1 and CDR2 (germline): SQVTM, ANQGSEA. CDR3 DNA: TGCAGCGTTGCGGCAGGGGTAGTCTACGAGCAGTACTTC. It yields the protein CSVAAGVVYEQYF.

This clonotype was counted ten times or more. The chain carries TRBV28 and TRBJ2-7; no definite D call. V lost 6 bases, J lost 3 bases, and 12 bases lay in between. The CDR3 totals 13 residues. Germline V lookup: CDR1 MDHEN, CDR2 SYDVKM. CDR3: CASRIGPDYEQYV. The CDR3 DNA is TGTGCCAGCAGGATTGGACCAGACTACGAGCAGTACGTC.

This clonotype was detected a few times. The rearrangement links TRBV9 to TRBJ2-1, with D maybe TRBD1 (5 bases). This CDR3 contains 14 residues. V lost 4 bases, J lost 9 bases, and 17 bases lay in between. Looked up from germline, CDR1 is SGDLS and CDR2 is YYNGEE. The chain's CDR3 is CASSLVTGSVEQFF. CDR3 DNA sequence: TGTGCCAGCAGCTTGGTTACAGGTTCGGTTGAGCAGTTCTTC.

This clonotype was counted a single time. The chain couples TRBV4-2 to TRBJ1-1, with TRBD1 as a possible D gene (5 bases). V dropped 2 bases and J dropped 6 bases, with 10 bases sitting between them. Per germline, CDR1 LGHNA and CDR2 YNFKEQ. CDR3 size: 13 residues. In DNA form, the CDR3 reads TGTGCCAGCAGCCAATCGCAGGGCCCTGAAGCTTTCTTT. It translates to CASSQSQGPEAFF.

This clonotype was detected once. A read error may explain this, as a much larger clone is one base away. This chain uses TRBV28 with TRBJ2-5; D gene uncertain. This CDR3 contains 12 residues. Germline CDR1 MDHEN, CDR2 SYDVKM. CDR3 protein: CANSGYPRTQYF. CDR3 sequence (DNA): TGTGCCAACAGTGGATACCCGAGAACCCAGTACTTC.

As regards this clonotype: One base away lies a much larger clone, so this may be a sequencing read error. J is TRBJ2-7 and V is TRBV27; 13 nucleotides align to TRBD2. The CDR3 length is 14 residues. CDR1 MNHEY and CDR2 SMNVEV come from the germline V gene (reference sequence). The CDR3 sequence is CANSSGTSGNQQYF. CDR3 nucleotides: TGTGCCAACAGTTCCGGGACTAGCGGGAATCAGCAGTACTTC.